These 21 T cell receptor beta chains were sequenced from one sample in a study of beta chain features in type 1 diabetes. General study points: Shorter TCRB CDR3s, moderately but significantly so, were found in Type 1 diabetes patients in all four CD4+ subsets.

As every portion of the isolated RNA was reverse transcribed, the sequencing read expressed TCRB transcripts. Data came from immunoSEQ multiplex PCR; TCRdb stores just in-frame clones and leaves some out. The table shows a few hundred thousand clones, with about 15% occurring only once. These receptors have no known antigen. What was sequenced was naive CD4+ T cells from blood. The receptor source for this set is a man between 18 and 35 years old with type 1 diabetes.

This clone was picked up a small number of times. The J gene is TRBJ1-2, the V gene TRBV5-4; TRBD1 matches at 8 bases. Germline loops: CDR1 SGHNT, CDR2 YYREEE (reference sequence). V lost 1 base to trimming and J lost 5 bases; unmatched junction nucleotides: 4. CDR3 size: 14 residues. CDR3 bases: TGTGCCAGCAGCTTGCCGGACAGGGAGTATGGCTACACCTTC. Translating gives CASSLPDREYGYTF.

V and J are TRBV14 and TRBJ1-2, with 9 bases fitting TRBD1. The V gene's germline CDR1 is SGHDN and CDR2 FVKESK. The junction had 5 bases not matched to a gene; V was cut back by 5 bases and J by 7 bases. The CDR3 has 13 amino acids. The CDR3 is CASSMGQGVGYTF. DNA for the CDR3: TGTGCCAGCAGCATGGGACAGGGCGTTGGCTACACCTTC.

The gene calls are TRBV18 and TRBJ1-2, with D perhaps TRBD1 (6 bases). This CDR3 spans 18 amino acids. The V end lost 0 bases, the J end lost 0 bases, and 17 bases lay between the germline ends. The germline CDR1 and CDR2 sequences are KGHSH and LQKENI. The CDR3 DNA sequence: TGTGCCAGCTCACCACCTTTGGCATGGGACACAGCTAACTATGGCTACACCTTC. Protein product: CASSPPLAWDTANYGYTF.

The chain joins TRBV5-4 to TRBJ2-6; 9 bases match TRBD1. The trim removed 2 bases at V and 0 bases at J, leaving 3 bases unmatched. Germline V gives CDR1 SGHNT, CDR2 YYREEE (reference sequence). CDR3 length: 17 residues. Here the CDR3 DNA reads TGTGCCAGCAGCTTCGACAGGGGGGGCTCTGGGGCCAACGTCCTGACTTTC. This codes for CASSFDRGGSGANVLTF.

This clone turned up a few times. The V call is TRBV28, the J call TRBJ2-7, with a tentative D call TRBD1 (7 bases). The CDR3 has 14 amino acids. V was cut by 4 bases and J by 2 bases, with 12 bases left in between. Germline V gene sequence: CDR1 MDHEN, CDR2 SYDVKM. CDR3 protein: CASSSGDSTYEQYF. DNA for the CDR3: TGTGCCAGCAGTTCGGGGGACAGTACCTACGAGCAGTACTTC.

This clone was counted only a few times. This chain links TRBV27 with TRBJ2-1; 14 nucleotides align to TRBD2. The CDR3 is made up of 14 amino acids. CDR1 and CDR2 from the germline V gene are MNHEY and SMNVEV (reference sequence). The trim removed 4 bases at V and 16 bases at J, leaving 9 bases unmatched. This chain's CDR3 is CASSSRLAGGPTFF. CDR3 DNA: TGTGCCAGCAGTTCGAGACTAGCGGGGGGGCCTACTTTCTTC.

CDR3 sequence: CASSGESYEQYF. Written as DNA, the CDR3 is TGTGCCAGCTCGGGAGAGTCTTACGAGCAGTACTTC. The rearrangement uses TRBV2 and TRBJ2-7, with a possible D match to TRBD2 (6 bases). Trimming took off 8 bases at V and 4 bases at J, with 12 bases between the two ends. CDR1 and CDR2 from the germline V gene are SNHLY and FYNNEI. The CDR3 is made up of 12 amino acids.

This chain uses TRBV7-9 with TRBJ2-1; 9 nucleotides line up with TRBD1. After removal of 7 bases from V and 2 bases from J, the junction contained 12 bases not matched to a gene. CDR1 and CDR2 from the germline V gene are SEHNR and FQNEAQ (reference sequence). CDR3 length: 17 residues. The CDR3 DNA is TGTGCCAGCACCCCCCCGCCTGGACAGGGGACCTACAATGAGCAGTTCTTC. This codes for CASTPPPGQGTYNEQFF.

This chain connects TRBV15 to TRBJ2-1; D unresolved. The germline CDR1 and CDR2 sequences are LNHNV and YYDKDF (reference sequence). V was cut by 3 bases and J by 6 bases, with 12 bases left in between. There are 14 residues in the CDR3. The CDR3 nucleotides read TGTGCCACCAGCAGCCCCAACAGTCTCAATGAGCAGTTCTTC. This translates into CATSSPNSLNEQFF.

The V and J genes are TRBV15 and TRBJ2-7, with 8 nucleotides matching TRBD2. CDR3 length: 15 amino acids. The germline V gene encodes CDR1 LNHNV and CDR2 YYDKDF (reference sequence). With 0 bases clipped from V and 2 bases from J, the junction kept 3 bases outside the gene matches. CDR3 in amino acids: CATSRDPGGTYEQYF. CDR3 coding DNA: TGTGCCACCAGCAGAGATCCGGGGGGGACCTACGAGCAGTACTTC.

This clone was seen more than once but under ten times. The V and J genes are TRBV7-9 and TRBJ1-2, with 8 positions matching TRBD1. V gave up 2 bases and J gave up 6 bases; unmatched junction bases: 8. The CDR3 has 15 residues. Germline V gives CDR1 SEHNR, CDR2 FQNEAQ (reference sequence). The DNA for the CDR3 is TGTGCCAGCAGCTTACAGGGGGCAGCGTCCCATGGCTACACCTTC. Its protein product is CASSLQGAASHGYTF.

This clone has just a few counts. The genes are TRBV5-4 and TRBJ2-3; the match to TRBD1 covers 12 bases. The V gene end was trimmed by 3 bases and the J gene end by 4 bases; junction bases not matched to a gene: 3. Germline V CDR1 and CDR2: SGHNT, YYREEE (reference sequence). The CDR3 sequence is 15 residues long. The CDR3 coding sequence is TGTGCCAGCAGCTGGGACAGGGGGCTCTCAGATACGCAGTATTTT. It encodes CASSWDRGLSDTQYF.

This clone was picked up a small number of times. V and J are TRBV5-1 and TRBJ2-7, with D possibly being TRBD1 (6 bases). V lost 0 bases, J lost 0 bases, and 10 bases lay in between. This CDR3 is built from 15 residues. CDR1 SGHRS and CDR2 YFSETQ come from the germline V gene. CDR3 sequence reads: CASSLDTGISYEQYF. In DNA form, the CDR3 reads TGCGCCAGCAGCTTGGATACAGGGATCTCCTACGAGCAGTACTTC.

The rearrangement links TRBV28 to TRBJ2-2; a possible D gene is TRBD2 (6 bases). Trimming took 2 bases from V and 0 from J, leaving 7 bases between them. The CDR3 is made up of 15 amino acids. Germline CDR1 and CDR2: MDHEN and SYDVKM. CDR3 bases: TGTGCCAGCAGTTTAGCGGGGACGAACACCGGGGAGCTGTTTTTT. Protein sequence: CASSLAGTNTGELFF.

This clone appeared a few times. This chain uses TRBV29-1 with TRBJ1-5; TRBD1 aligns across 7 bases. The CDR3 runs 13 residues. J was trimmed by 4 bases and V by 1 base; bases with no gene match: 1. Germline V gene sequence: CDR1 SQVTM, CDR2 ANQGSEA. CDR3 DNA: TGCAGCGTTGAAGTGGGACAGAATCAGCCCCAGCATTTT. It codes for CSVEVGQNQPQHF. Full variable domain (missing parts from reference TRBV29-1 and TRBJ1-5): SAVISQKPSRDICQRGTSLTIQCQVDSQVTMMFWYRQQPGQSLTLIATANQGSEATYESGFVIDKFPISRPNLTFSTLTVSNMSPEDSSIYLCSVEVGQNQPQHFGDGTRLSIL.

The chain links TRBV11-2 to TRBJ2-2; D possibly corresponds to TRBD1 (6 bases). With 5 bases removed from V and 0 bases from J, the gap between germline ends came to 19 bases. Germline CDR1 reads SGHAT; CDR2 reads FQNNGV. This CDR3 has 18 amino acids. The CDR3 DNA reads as TGTGCCAGCAGCCCAAGGGGGTTCAGGGGCCCGAACACCGGGGAGCTGTTTTTT. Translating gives CASSPRGFRGPNTGELFF.

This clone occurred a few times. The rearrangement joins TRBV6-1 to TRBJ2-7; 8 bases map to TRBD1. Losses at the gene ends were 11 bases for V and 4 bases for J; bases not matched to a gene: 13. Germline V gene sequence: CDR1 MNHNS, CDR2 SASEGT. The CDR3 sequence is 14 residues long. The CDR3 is CAGGDPGGSYEQYF. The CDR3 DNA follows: TGTGCCGGGGGAGACCCAGGGGGCAGTTACGAGCAGTACTTC.

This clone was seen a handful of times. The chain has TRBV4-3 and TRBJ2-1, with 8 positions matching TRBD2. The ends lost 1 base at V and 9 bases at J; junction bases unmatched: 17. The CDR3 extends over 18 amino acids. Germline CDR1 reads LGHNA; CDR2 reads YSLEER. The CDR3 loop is CASSQGTSGGSAVSEQFF. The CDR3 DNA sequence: TGCGCCAGCAGCCAAGGAACAAGCGGGGGCTCGGCGGTTAGTGAGCAGTTCTTC.

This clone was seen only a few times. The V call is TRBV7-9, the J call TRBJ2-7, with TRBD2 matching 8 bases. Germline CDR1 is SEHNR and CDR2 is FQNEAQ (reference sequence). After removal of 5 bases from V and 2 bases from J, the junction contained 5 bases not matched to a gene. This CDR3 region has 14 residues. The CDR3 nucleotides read TGTGCCAGCAGCCAGGGACTAGAGCCCTACGAGCAGTACTTC. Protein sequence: CASSQGLEPYEQYF.

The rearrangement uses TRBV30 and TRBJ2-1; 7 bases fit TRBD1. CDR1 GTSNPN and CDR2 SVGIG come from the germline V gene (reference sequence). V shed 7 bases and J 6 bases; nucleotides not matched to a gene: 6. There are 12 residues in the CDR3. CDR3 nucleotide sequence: TGTGCCTCTATGCCAGGGGGCAATGAGCAGTTCTTC. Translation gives CASMPGGNEQFF. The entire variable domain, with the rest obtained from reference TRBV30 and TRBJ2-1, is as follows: SQTIHQWPATLVQPVGSPLSLECTVEGTSNPNLYWYRQAAGRGLQLLFYSVGIGQISSEVPQNLSASRPQDRQFILSSKKLLLSDSGFYLCASMPGGNEQFFGPGTRLTVL.

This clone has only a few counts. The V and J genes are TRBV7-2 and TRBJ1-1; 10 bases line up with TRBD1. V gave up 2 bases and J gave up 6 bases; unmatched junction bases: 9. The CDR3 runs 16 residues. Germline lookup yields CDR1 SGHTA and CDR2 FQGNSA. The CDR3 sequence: CASSLNGRTGGPEAFF. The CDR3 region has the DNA TGTGCCAGCAGCTTAAATGGTCGGACAGGGGGGCCTGAAGCTTTCTTT.